Presented here are 27 T cell receptor beta chains from one specimen sequenced in a study of Tregs in tolerant kidney transplant recipients. Assay used: immunoSEQ multiplex PCR; TCRdb lists only in-frame clones, some missing. The sample holds roughly 48,000 clones. This specimen was CD4+ T cells from blood, taken before the transplant. The receptors originated from a human donor who received a combined kidney and bone marrow transplant.

On this clone itself: The CDR3 end lies 3 residues beyond the end of the read and is filled in from the germline J gene. The rearrangement uses TRBV6-2 or TRBV6-3 and TRBJ2-7, with D maybe TRBD1 (5 bases). Germline V gene data show CDR1 as MNHEY and CDR2 as SVGEGT. The length of the CDR3 is 14 residues. V was trimmed by 7 bases and J by 4 bases, leaving 17 bases between them. Incomplete CDR3 DNA: TGTGCCAGCAAAGGTGTCGGTGCAGGGTACGAG. Translating it yields CASKGVGAGYE. The entire CDR3 protein reads CASKGVGAGYEQYF.

Notes on this clone: The read terminates 3 residues before the CDR3 end, so the remaining end is supplied by the germline J gene. The rearrangement uses TRBV6-1 and TRBJ1-6, with D perhaps matching TRBD1 (6 bases). CDR3 length equals 14 residues. Germline V gene lookup returns CDR1 MNHNS and CDR2 SASEGT. V lost 4 bases to trimming and J lost 8 bases, with 12 bases between them. CDR3 DNA, as far as it was read: TGTGCCAGCAGTGTACGAGGGGGGGATTCACCC. Translating gives CASSVRGGDSP. The whole CDR3 sequence reads CASSVRGGDSPLHF.

Regarding this clone: The CDR3 goes on 3 residues after the read ends, and that part is filled in from the germline J gene. The genes are TRBV19 and TRBJ2-4, with TRBD2 identical over 11 bases. CDR3 size: 15 residues. The germline V gene has CDR1 LNHDA and CDR2 SQIVND (reference sequence). J lost 6 bases, V lost 3 bases, and 4 bases had no gene match. CDR3 bases read: TGTGCCAGTAGTATGGGACTAGCGGTGGGAAACATT. Protein product: CASSMGLAVGNI. Given in full, the CDR3 is CASSMGLAVGNIQYF.

In regard to this clone: The read gets to within 3 residues of the CDR3 end, and the germline J gene fills in the rest. The chain is built from TRBV20-1 and TRBJ2-7, with TRBD2 identical over 10 bases. Germline lookup yields CDR1 DFQATT and CDR2 SNEGSKA (reference sequence). CDR3 size: 16 residues. Losses at the gene ends were 1 base for V and 3 bases for J; bases not matched to a gene: 9. The CDR3 here is CSARGGQLAGFYEQYF. CDR3 bases read: TGCAGTGCTAGAGGGGGACAACTAGCGGGATTCTACGAG.

About this clone: The read terminates 3 residues ahead of where the CDR3 ends, so the germline J gene completes it. The gene calls are TRBV29-1 and TRBJ2-5, with 8 bases identical to TRBD2. CDR1 and CDR2 from the germline V gene are SQVTM and ANQGSEA. The CDR3 has 14 amino acids. V gave up 5 bases and J gave up 4 bases; unmatched junction bases: 9. CDR3 loop: CSVLLAGGSETQYF. Partial CDR3 DNA: TGCAGCGTTCTGCTTGCGGGGGGCTCAGAGACC.

Of note for this clone: The read falls 3 residues short of the CDR3 end, and the missing part is taken from the germline J gene. The V and J genes are TRBV7-9 and TRBJ1-1; D perhaps matches TRBD1 (6 bases). With 5 bases removed from V and 7 bases from J, the gap between germline ends came to 20 bases. The CDR3 runs 15 residues. CDR1 is SEHNR and CDR2 is FQNEAQ in the germline V gene (reference sequence). CDR3 sequence reads: CASSRIGQTSGEAFF. The DNA read from the CDR3 is TGTGCCAGCAGCCGTATCGGACAGACTTCGGGTGAA.

The sequenced CDR3 bases are TGCGCCAGCAGCTTCACCTGGGGGGGGAACACCGGGGAG. Protein: CASSFTWGGNTGE. The CDR3, in full, reads CASSFTWGGNTGELFF. The chain combines TRBV5-1 with TRBJ2-2, with TRBD2 matching over 7 bases. The read ends 3 residues early relative to the CDR3; the germline J gene fills the gap. The CDR3 has 16 amino acids. CDR1 and CDR2 (germline): SGHRS, YFSETQ. V shed 2 bases, J shed 1 base, and the junction held 5 bases outside the gene matches. Full variable domain (outside the CDR3, taken from reference TRBV5-1 and TRBJ2-2): KAGVTQTPRYLIKTRGQQVTLSCSPISGHRSVSWYQQTPGQGLQFLFEYFSETQRNKGNFPGRFSGRQFSNSRSEMNVSTLELGDSALYLCASSFTWGGNTGELFFGEGSRLTVL.

Regarding this clone: From the germline J gene comes the end of the CDR3, since the read stops 3 residues before it. The V and J genes are TRBV7-2 and TRBJ1-2, with a weak D call TRBD1 (6 bases). V shed 5 bases and J shed 4 bases, with 14 bases lying between them. Germline V CDR1 and CDR2: SGHTA, FQGNSA. This CDR3 is 14 amino acids long. CDR3 loop: CASSRSGDGYGYTF. Partial CDR3 DNA: TGTGCCAGCAGCCGATCAGGGGACGGCTATGGC.

CDR3 residues: CASSLITSATDTQYF. The sequenced part of the CDR3 DNA is TGTGCCAGCAGCTTAATCACTAGCGCCACAGATACG. The J gene is TRBJ2-3, the V gene TRBV7-2; 7 nucleotides line up with TRBD2. The read terminates 3 residues before the CDR3 end, so the remaining end is supplied by the germline J gene. The J segment lost 2 bases and the V segment lost 2 bases, leaving 4 bases of the junction unmatched. This CDR3 spans 15 amino acids. Per the germline V gene, CDR1 is SGHTA and CDR2 is FQGNSA.

Turning to this clone: The read terminates 3 residues ahead of where the CDR3 ends, so the germline J gene completes it. V is TRBV6-2 or TRBV6-3 and J is TRBJ2-1; 7 bases map to TRBD2. The V segment lost 4 bases and the J segment 2 bases; nucleotides outside the gene matches: 8. The CDR3 has 16 residues. Germline CDR1 and CDR2: MNHEY and SVGEGT. CDR3 sequence: CASSFHLADPYNEQFF. Partial CDR3 DNA: TGTGCCAGCAGTTTCCACCTAGCGGACCCCTACAATGAG.

On this clone itself: Sequencing ends 3 residues short of the CDR3 end; the germline J gene provides the rest. This chain uses TRBV10-3 with TRBJ2-3; 8 bases line up with TRBD1. Germline V gene sequence: CDR1 ENHRY, CDR2 SYGVKD. The CDR3 is 14 amino acids. Trimming cost V 6 bases and J 5 bases; bases outside gene matches: 7. The DNA read from the CDR3 is TGTGCCATCAGGACAGGACAGGGAATAGATACG. Its protein product is CAIRTGQGIDT. The CDR3 as a whole reads CAIRTGQGIDTQYF.

Regarding this clone: The CDR3 end lies 3 residues beyond the end of the read and is filled in from the germline J gene. The chain links TRBV20-1 to TRBJ2-7, with 10 bases aligning to TRBD2. The CDR3 totals 18 residues. CDR1 and CDR2 from the germline V gene are DFQATT and SNEGSKA (reference sequence). Trimming at V came to 2 bases and at J to 0 bases, leaving 13 bases not matched to a gene. The sequenced CDR3 bases are TGCAGTGCTAGATTGACTAGCGGGTTTCCCTCCAGCTCCTACGAG. Translating gives CSARLTSGFPSSSYE. The full CDR3 protein is CSARLTSGFPSSSYEQYF.

To note about this clone: The read ends 3 residues before the CDR3 terminus; that terminus is restored from the germline J gene. The rearrangement joins TRBV5-1 to TRBJ2-2, with 9 bases matching TRBD1. Germline assignment: CDR1 SGHRS and CDR2 YFSETQ. The CDR3 contains 16 residues. V shed 5 bases, J shed 2 bases, and the junction held 7 bases outside the gene matches. CDR3 residues: CASRTGGAGNTGELFF. The sequenced part of the CDR3 DNA is TGCGCCAGCAGAACAGGGGGCGCGGGTAACACCGGGGAG.

With regard to this clone: The CDR3 is cut off 3 residues early in the read; its end comes from the germline J gene. The chain uses TRBV20-1 and TRBJ2-5, with D possibly being TRBD1 or TRBD2 (5 bases each). The CDR3 contains 14 residues. Germline CDR1 DFQATT, CDR2 SNEGSKA (reference sequence). V lost 5 bases and J 4 bases, leaving 17 bases between the germline ends. The covered CDR3 bases are TGCAGTGCTCCGCCTACCCCGAGGGGAGAGACC. Its protein product is CSAPPTPRGET. The full-length CDR3 reads as CSAPPTPRGETQYF.

Details on this clone: The read falls 3 residues short of the CDR3 end, and the missing part is taken from the germline J gene. The chain uses TRBV20-1 and TRBJ2-6; possibly TRBD1 for D (5 bases). V gave up 3 bases and J gave up 2 bases, with 14 bases separating them. CDR3 length: 16 residues. Germline CDR1 reads DFQATT; CDR2 reads SNEGSKA (reference sequence). The sequenced CDR3 bases are TGCAGTGCTAGGGAAGGCAGGGATGCTGGGGCCAACGTC. It encodes CSAREGRDAGANV. The CDR3 as a whole reads CSAREGRDAGANVLTF.

Concerning this clone: The read gets to within 3 residues of the CDR3 end, and the germline J gene fills in the rest. The chain employs TRBV19 and TRBJ1-5, with D maybe TRBD1 (5 bases). V gave up 1 base and J gave up 6 bases, with 10 bases separating them. In germline, CDR1 is LNHDA, CDR2 SQIVND (reference sequence). This CDR3 comprises 14 residues. The part of the CDR3 DNA that was read is TGTGCCAGTAGTATAGGTACTCAGGGTCAGCCC. As protein: CASSIGTQGQP. The whole CDR3 sequence reads CASSIGTQGQPQHF.

Turning to this clone: The read halts 3 residues ahead of the CDR3 end, with the missing end drawn from the germline J gene. The chain joins TRBV7-6 to TRBJ2-5; TRBD2 agrees at 14 bases. The junction had 8 bases not matched to a gene; V was cut back by 1 base and J by 4 bases. Germline CDR1 reads SGHVS; CDR2 reads FNYEAQ. CDR3 length: 18 amino acids. The CDR3 spells CASSLVAGLAGGGETQYF. Partial CDR3 DNA: TGTGCCAGCAGCTTAGTTGCAGGACTAGCGGGAGGAGGAGAGACC.

About this clone itself: The observed sequence ends 3 residues before the CDR3 terminus, with the missing tail filled in from the germline J gene. This chain uses TRBV19 with TRBJ1-1; the match to TRBD1 covers 9 bases. Germline V gene sequence: CDR1 LNHDA, CDR2 SQIVND (reference sequence). With V trimmed by 1 base and J by 1 base, 4 bases remained unmatched. CDR3 size: 16 residues. Here the CDR3 reads CASSIGTGDGNTEAFF. CDR3 DNA (partial): TGTGCCAGTAGTATAGGGACAGGGGACGGGAACACTGAA.

Of note for this clone: The read terminates 3 residues before the CDR3 end, so the remaining end is supplied by the germline J gene. The genes are TRBV18 and TRBJ2-7, with 13 bases identical to TRBD2. Looked up from germline, CDR1 is KGHSH and CDR2 is LQKENI. V lost 2 bases to trimming and J lost 1 base; unmatched junction nucleotides: 2. This CDR3 is built from 16 residues. The sequenced part of the CDR3 DNA is TGTGCCAGCTCACCATCGGGACTAGCGGGATCCTACGAG. Translating it yields CASSPSGLAGSYE. The CDR3 reads in full as CASSPSGLAGSYEQYF.

The sequenced part of the CDR3 DNA is TGTGCCAGTAGTGTGTCAAATCAAGAGACC. Translating it yields CASSVSNQET. The whole CDR3 reads CASSVSNQETQYF. The V gene is TRBV19, the J gene TRBJ2-5; D not resolved. Read data end 3 residues before the CDR3 end; the end is taken from the germline J gene. The V and J ends lost 5 bases and 2 bases respectively, with 9 bases between them. The CDR3 covers 13 residues. Germline loops: CDR1 LNHDA, CDR2 SQIVND (reference sequence). Looking up the rest from reference TRBV19 and TRBJ2-5 gives the full variable domain: DGGITQSPKYLFRKEGQNVTLSCEQNLNHDAMYWYRQDPGQGLRLIYYSQIVNDFQKGDIAEGYSVSREKKESFPLTVTSAQKNPTAFYLCASSVSNQETQYFGPGTRLLVL.

With respect to this clone: The CDR3 is cut off 3 residues early in the read; its end comes from the germline J gene. The V and J genes are TRBV19 and TRBJ2-7; TRBD1 aligns across 10 bases. The germline V gene encodes CDR1 LNHDA and CDR2 SQIVND (reference sequence). CDR3 length: 14 amino acids. After removal of 5 bases from V and 5 bases from J, the junction contained 6 bases not matched to a gene. The CDR3 spells CASSLMDRGDEQYF. The sequenced CDR3 bases are TGTGCCAGTAGTCTCATGGACAGGGGGGACGAG.

A note on this clone: The read ends 3 residues early relative to the CDR3; the germline J gene fills the gap. The chain recombines TRBV5-1 with TRBJ1-1, with unresolved D. V lost 2 bases to trimming and J lost 1 base, with 9 bases between them. This CDR3 is 14 amino acids long. Germline CDR1 is SGHRS and CDR2 is YFSETQ. Here the CDR3 reads CASSFQPGNTEAFF. The covered CDR3 bases are TGCGCCAGCAGCTTCCAGCCGGGGAACACTGAA.

Remarks on this clone: Sequencing ends 3 residues short of the CDR3 end; the germline J gene provides the rest. The chain recombines TRBV7-2 with TRBJ2-1; 13 positions agree with TRBD2. The CDR3 consists of 18 residues. Per the germline V gene, CDR1 is SGHTA and CDR2 is FQGNSA. CDR3 DNA (partial): TGTGCAAGTCGCTTAGCGCGAACTAGCGGGAGGGCCTACAATGAG. It specifies CASRLARTSGRAYNE. The CDR3, in full, reads CASRLARTSGRAYNEQFF.

With regard to this clone: The sequence runs out 3 residues before the end of the CDR3; the remainder is reconstructed from the germline J gene. V is TRBV7-3 and J is TRBJ1-1; maybe TRBD1 (6 bases). There are 13 residues in the CDR3. Germline V gene lookup returns CDR1 SGHTA and CDR2 FQGTGA. V lost 3 bases to trimming and J lost 6 bases, with 11 bases between them. CDR3 DNA (partial): TGTGCCAGCAGCTTGACAGGTGGGTCTGAA. Its protein product is CASSLTGGSE. The CDR3 reads in full as CASSLTGGSEAFF.

The chain's CDR3 is CASSLEAGRAYEQYF. Partial CDR3 DNA: TGTGCCAGCAGCTTAGAGGCAGGGAGGGCCTACGAG. V usage is TRBV7-6 and J usage is TRBJ2-7; 7 bases are a match to TRBD2. Coverage ceases 3 residues before the CDR3 finishes, and the germline J gene fills in the end. Germline trimming cut 1 base from V and 2 bases from J; bases unmatched to any gene: 5. The CDR3 covers 15 residues. The germline V gene has CDR1 SGHVS and CDR2 FNYEAQ.

With regard to this clone: Coverage ceases 3 residues before the CDR3 finishes, and the germline J gene fills in the end. This chain uses TRBV5-1 with TRBJ2-5; TRBD1 matches at 9 bases. The CDR3 has 14 amino acids. The germline CDR1 and CDR2 sequences are SGHRS and YFSETQ. V lost 4 bases, J lost 2 bases, and 3 bases stayed unmatched. CDR3 in amino acids: CASSIGTGQETQYF. The CDR3 DNA, read in part, is TGCGCCAGCAGCATCGGGACAGGGCAAGAGACC. Filled out from reference TRBV5-1 and TRBJ2-5, the complete variable domain reads KAGVTQTPRYLIKTRGQQVTLSCSPISGHRSVSWYQQTPGQGLQFLFEYFSETQRNKGNFPGRFSGRQFSNSRSEMNVSTLELGDSALYLCASSIGTGQETQYFGPGTRLLVL.

A word on this clone: Read data end 3 residues before the CDR3 end; the end is taken from the germline J gene. The genes are TRBV7-9 and TRBJ2-7, with 10 positions matching TRBD1. The CDR3 is 14 residues long. Germline-derived CDR1 and CDR2 are SEHNR and FQNEAQ (reference sequence). Germline trimming cut 3 bases from V and 4 bases from J; bases unmatched to any gene: 3. CDR3 DNA, as far as it was read: TGTGCCAGCAGCTTGGGGACAGGGGTATACGAG. Translating gives CASSLGTGVYE. The CDR3 in full is CASSLGTGVYEQYF.